The 28 T cell receptor beta chains below were found in one sample sequenced in a study of PD-1 blockade in classical Hodgkin lymphoma. Time point indicated: cycle 4 day 1 (C4D1), after 6 weeks of nivolumab. Relapse was seen in all patients after autologous stem cell transplantation, and brentuximab vedotin exposure was variable. CD4+ T cells were purified from thawed PBMCs by negative selection. The assay was immunoSEQ multiplex PCR, and TCRdb's table has in-frame clones only and misses some. Of 25,000 to 30,000 clones listed, around 85% were seen once; the top ten hold about 0.6%. The sample in question was CD4+ T cells from blood, obtained before the fourth cycle of nivolumab. These receptor sequences come from a human donor with classical Hodgkin lymphoma.

This chain connects TRBV9 to TRBJ2-5; D is unresolved. Trimming shortened V by 0 bases and J by 5 bases, and 11 bases separated the two germline ends. The CDR3 is made up of 14 amino acids. The V gene's germline CDR1 is SGDLS and CDR2 YYNGEE. CDR3 DNA sequence: TGTGCCAGCAGCGTAGGGAATAGCTGGGAGACCCAGTACTTC. Translation: CASSVGNSWETQYF.

V usage is TRBV9 and J usage is TRBJ2-3, with 8 bases aligning to TRBD1. J was trimmed by 4 bases and V by 3 bases; bases with no gene match: 10. The CDR3 contains 16 residues. Germline V gene lookup returns CDR1 SGDLS and CDR2 YYNGEE. CDR3 bases: TGTGCCAGCAGCGGAGAGACAGGGGTAAGATCAGATACGCAGTATTTT. Amino acids: CASSGETGVRSDTQYF.

This clone turned up a few times. The chain links TRBV6-5 to TRBJ1-2; TRBD1 matches at 8 bases. This CDR3 contains 14 residues. The ends lost 2 bases at V and 2 bases at J; junction bases unmatched: 1. Germline V gives CDR1 MNHEY, CDR2 SVGAGI. CDR3 in amino acids: CASSYDRGNYGYTF. The CDR3 DNA sequence: TGTGCCAGCAGTTACGACAGGGGAAACTATGGCTACACCTTC.

This clone has just a few counts. This rearrangement joins TRBV6-5 to TRBJ1-2; D is unresolved. The CDR3 contains 13 residues. From germline, CDR1 is MNHEY and CDR2 SVGAGI. V dropped 6 bases and J dropped 0 bases, with 8 bases sitting between them. The CDR3 sequence is CASSIQTNYGYTF. CDR3 DNA sequence: TGTGCCAGCAGCATACAGACTAACTATGGCTACACCTTC.

The chain combines TRBV5-4 with TRBJ2-7, with 9 nucleotides matching TRBD2. The CDR3 loop spans 12 amino acids. V gave up 2 bases and J gave up 6 bases; unmatched junction bases: 0. Germline loops: CDR1 SGHNT, CDR2 YYREEE (reference sequence). This CDR3 reads CASSLAGGEQYF. DNA for the CDR3: TGTGCCAGCAGCTTAGCGGGGGGCGAGCAGTACTTC.

A few counts support this clone. The V and J genes are TRBV5-1 and TRBJ1-3; 10 nucleotides agree with TRBD1. The CDR3 length is 15 residues. With V trimmed by 5 bases and J by 4 bases, 6 bases remained unmatched. Germline assignment: CDR1 SGHRS and CDR2 YFSETQ. CDR3 sequence (DNA): TGCGCCAGCAGAATGGGACAGGGGTCCGGAAACACCATATATTTT. Translation: CASRMGQGSGNTIYF.

This chain uses TRBV6-6 with TRBJ2-7; possibly TRBD1 or TRBD2 for D (5 bases each). V shed 2 bases and J shed 7 bases, with 9 bases lying between them. This CDR3 region has 12 residues. Germline V lookup: CDR1 MNHNY, CDR2 SVGAGI (reference sequence). The CDR3 is CASSYGGGEQYF. The CDR3 region has the DNA TGTGCCAGCAGTTACGGGGGTGGGGAGCAGTACTTC.

On this clone itself: Other DNA sequences in the sample encode the same CDR3. CDR3 region: CASSFSQGSSYEQYF. As DNA, the CDR3 is TGTGCCAGCAGCTTCAGTCAGGGATCCTCCTACGAGCAGTACTTC. This chain uses TRBV11-2 with TRBJ2-7, with D perhaps matching TRBD1 (5 bases). The V end was cut by 3 bases, the J end by 0 bases, with 12 bases between. CDR3 length: 15 amino acids. In germline, CDR1 is SGHAT, CDR2 FQNNGV. Using reference TRBV11-2 and TRBJ2-7 for the parts outside the CDR3, the full variable domain is EAGVAQSPRYKIIEKRQSVAFWCNPISGHATLYWYQQILGQGPKLLIQFQNNGVVDDSQLPKDRFSAERLKGVDSTLKIQPAKLEDSAVYLCASSFSQGSSYEQYFGPGTRLTVT.

This clone has just a few counts. V and J are TRBV6-5 and TRBJ2-7; possible D gene TRBD2, 5 bases. Germline V gives CDR1 MNHEY, CDR2 SVGAGI. This CDR3 spans 11 amino acids. V lost 5 bases, J lost 6 bases, and 8 bases lay in between. Here the CDR3 DNA reads TGTGCCAGCAGTGCCGGGGTCGAGCAGTACTTC. Encoded protein: CASSAGVEQYF.

The chain combines TRBV6-5 with TRBJ1-2; 11 bases map to TRBD1. The CDR3 runs 14 residues. J lost 5 bases, V lost 6 bases, and 5 bases had no gene match. In germline, CDR1 is MNHEY, CDR2 SVGAGI. The chain's CDR3 is CASRGQGVRYGYTF. CDR3 in DNA: TGTGCCAGCAGGGGACAGGGGGTACGATATGGCTACACCTTC.

The chain has TRBV2 and TRBJ2-5, with no clear D. The CDR3 extends over 13 amino acids. Germline values: CDR1 SNHLY, CDR2 FYNNEI. V lost 5 bases and J lost 5, with 12 bases in between. The CDR3 coding sequence is TGTGCCAGCAGTAAAGACGTGGGGGAGACCCAGTACTTC. Encoded protein: CASSKDVGETQYF. Combining the CDR3 with reference TRBV2 and TRBJ2-5 gives the whole variable domain EPEVTQTPSHQVTQMGQEVILRCVPISNHLYFYWYRQILGQKVEFLVSFYNNEISEKSEIFDDQFSVERPDGSNFTLKIRSTKLEDSAMYFCASSKDVGETQYFGPGTRLLVL.

This clone was counted a single time. DNA of the CDR3: TGTGCCAGCAGCTTAAGCCGGGACATCTATGGCTACACCTTC. Amino acids: CASSLSRDIYGYTF. This chain links TRBV7-2 with TRBJ1-2, with D tentatively TRBD1 (6 bases). This CDR3 is built from 14 residues. Trimming removed 2 bases from V and 4 bases from J, with 11 bases in between. Germline V lookup: CDR1 SGHTA, CDR2 FQGNSA. Drawing the rest from reference TRBV7-2 and TRBJ1-2, the complete variable domain is GAGVSQSPSNKVTEKGKDVELRCDPISGHTALYWYRQSLGQGLEFLIYFQGNSAPDKSGLPSDRFSAERTGGSVSTLTIQRTQQEDSAVYLCASSLSRDIYGYTFGSGTRLTVV.

In this sample, this clone turned up a few times. The CDR3 loop reads CASSMQGRGQFF. In DNA, the CDR3 is TGTGCCAGTAGTATGCAGGGGAGAGGGCAGTTCTTC. The chain links TRBV19 to TRBJ2-1, with D perhaps TRBD1 (6 bases). V was cut by 3 bases and J by 12 bases, with 12 bases left in between. Germline V gene lookup returns CDR1 LNHDA and CDR2 SQIVND (reference sequence). This CDR3 region has 12 residues.

This chain uses TRBV5-6 with TRBJ1-2, with D unresolved. The CDR3 length is 14 residues. V was shortened by 1 base and J by 11 bases, with 18 bases between the two germline ends. The germline CDR1 and CDR2 sequences are SGHDT and YYEEEE. The CDR3 region has the DNA TGTGCCAGCAGCTTGTCCCCTGGTTCACGGATGTACACCTTC. This encodes CASSLSPGSRMYTF.

In its sample, this clone was seen once. This rearrangement joins TRBV5-8 to TRBJ1-2; D might be TRBD1 (5 bases). Germline V lookup: CDR1 SGHTS, CDR2 YDEGEE. Trimming removed 0 bases from V and 2 bases from J, with 5 bases in between. The CDR3 loop spans 13 amino acids. The CDR3 sequence: CASSLAGNYGYTF. The CDR3 nucleotides are TGTGCCAGCAGCTTGGCAGGGAACTATGGCTACACCTTC.

The chain couples TRBV2 to TRBJ2-7; no definite D call. Looked up from germline, CDR1 is SNHLY and CDR2 is FYNNEI. V lost 2 bases and J 2 bases, leaving 13 bases between the germline ends. This CDR3 is 15 amino acids long. The CDR3 here is CASSEQPSLTYEQYF. In DNA, the CDR3 is TGTGCCAGCAGTGAACAGCCGTCCCTAACCTACGAGCAGTACTTC. Full variable domain (missing parts from reference TRBV2 and TRBJ2-7): EPEVTQTPSHQVTQMGQEVILRCVPISNHLYFYWYRQILGQKVEFLVSFYNNEISEKSEIFDDQFSVERPDGSNFTLKIRSTKLEDSAMYFCASSEQPSLTYEQYFGPGTRLTVT.

This clone was observed a handful of times. The chain has TRBV7-6 and TRBJ2-1; the D is unclear. Germline CDR1 SGHVS, CDR2 FNYEAQ. The CDR3 consists of 16 residues. Trimming removed 2 bases at V and 1 base at J, with 12 bases between. The CDR3 coding sequence is TGTGCCAGCAGCTTACGATGGAGCAGTTCCTACAATGAGCAGTTCTTC. Translated: CASSLRWSSSYNEQFF.

This clone appeared a single time. The chain carries TRBV9 and TRBJ1-1, with D maybe TRBD1 (5 bases). V shed 2 bases and J shed 8 bases, with 13 bases lying between them. The CDR3 spans 13 residues. Germline V gives CDR1 SGDLS, CDR2 YYNGEE. CDR3 residues: CASSVLGTSEAFF. Written as DNA, the CDR3 is TGTGCCAGCAGCGTCCTCGGGACGTCGGAAGCTTTCTTT.

This clone was picked up a small number of times. The chain links TRBV5-1 to TRBJ1-1; D call uncertain. Trimming took 0 bases from V and 1 from J, leaving 22 bases between them. Germline lookup yields CDR1 SGHRS and CDR2 YFSETQ. The CDR3 contains 19 residues. CDR3 DNA: TGCGCCAGCAGCTTGGGTGAGGATATCGGAACAGAAGGGAACACTGAAGCTTTCTTT. Amino acid sequence: CASSLGEDIGTEGNTEAFF.

This chain connects TRBV7-2 to TRBJ2-5; no reliable D call. The V end was cut by 0 bases, the J end by 5 bases, with 7 bases between. The CDR3 runs 13 residues. Germline V gene lookup returns CDR1 SGHTA and CDR2 FQGNSA. This chain's CDR3 is CASSLANMETQYF. CDR3 sequence (DNA): TGTGCCAGCAGCTTAGCCAACATGGAGACCCAGTACTTC.

The rearrangement uses TRBV7-3 and TRBJ1-1; a possible D gene is TRBD1 (5 bases). There are 14 residues in the CDR3. Germline loops: CDR1 SGHTA, CDR2 FQGTGA. The V end was cut by 4 bases, the J end by 0 bases, with 9 bases between. CDR3 in DNA: TGTGCCAGCAGCTCCGGGACGGTGAACACTGAAGCTTTCTTT. Translated: CASSSGTVNTEAFF.

This clone was detected a few times. The CDR3 DNA follows: TGTGCCAGCAGCTTGGGCCCCGCTAGCGGGAGTGCGGTAGATACGCAGTATTTT. Its translation: CASSLGPASGSAVDTQYF. The chain employs TRBV5-4 and TRBJ2-3; 10 nucleotides agree with TRBD2. From germline, CDR1 is SGHNT and CDR2 YYREEE (reference sequence). The CDR3 has 18 residues. V shed 0 bases and J 5 bases; nucleotides not matched to a gene: 12.

The chain combines TRBV7-6 with TRBJ2-1, with D perhaps TRBD2 (7 bases). This CDR3 has 15 residues. Germline values: CDR1 SGHVS, CDR2 FNYEAQ. V was shortened by 3 bases and J by 8 bases, with 17 bases between the two germline ends. The CDR3 loop is CASSLLGGGADEQFF. The DNA for the CDR3 is TGTGCCAGCAGCTTGCTCGGTGGGGGGGCCGATGAGCAGTTCTTC.

The J gene is TRBJ1-1, the V gene TRBV7-3; possibly TRBD1 for D (6 bases). Germline V CDR1 and CDR2: SGHTA, FQGTGA. The V end lost 2 bases, the J end lost 3 bases, and 7 bases lay between the germline ends. This CDR3 comprises 13 residues. This chain's CDR3 is CASSLAGDTEAFF. The CDR3 DNA follows: TGTGCCAGCAGCTTAGCAGGGGACACTGAAGCTTTCTTT.

V is TRBV7-8 and J is TRBJ2-7; 7 positions match TRBD1. The length of the CDR3 is 15 residues. Germline CDR1 SGHVS, CDR2 FQNEAQ. Trimming took 0 bases from V and 2 from J; bases not matched to a gene: 4. The CDR3 coding sequence is TGTGCCAGCAGCTTAGCGGCGACAGGGCCCTACGAGCAGTACTTC. Protein: CASSLAATGPYEQYF.

This clone was seen once. J is TRBJ2-5 and V is TRBV4-3, with D uncertain. The ends were cut back, 0 bases at V and 0 bases at J, with 5 bases in the middle. CDR1 is LGHNA and CDR2 is YSLEER in the germline V gene. This CDR3 comprises 14 residues. This chain's CDR3 is CASSQDGYQETQYF. The CDR3 nucleotides are TGCGCCAGCAGCCAAGACGGTTACCAAGAGACCCAGTACTTC.

The chain uses TRBV4-1 and TRBJ2-3; a possible D gene is TRBD1 (6 bases). The ends were cut back, 0 bases at V and 4 bases at J, with 20 bases in the middle. The length of the CDR3 is 18 residues. Germline values: CDR1 MGHRA, CDR2 YSYEKL. CDR3 coding DNA: TGCGCCAGCAGCCAAGACGAGCTGGTGCAGGGGTGGGCAGATACGCAGTATTTT. Its protein is CASSQDELVQGWADTQYF.

V usage is TRBV19 and J usage is TRBJ1-5, with D perhaps matching TRBD1 (5 bases). The CDR3 covers 16 residues. V was clipped by 3 bases and J by 9 bases, with 21 bases between them. Per the germline V gene, CDR1 is LNHDA and CDR2 is SQIVND (reference sequence). This CDR3 reads CASSIKGPGPPPPQHF. CDR3 bases: TGTGCCAGTAGTATTAAAGGACCGGGACCCCCGCCGCCCCAGCATTTT.